This TCR beta chain was sequenced during a study of T cells in Graves' hyperthyroidism and ophthalmopathy. Study at large: Peripheral blood collection took place at initial diagnosis, before any treatment. Notes on the study in general: Patients with ophthalmopathy were separated from those with stable hyperthyroidism by a 13 V-J model.

Concerning this clonotype itself: Its cognate antigen is unknown.

Germline values: CDR1 DFQATT, CDR2 SNEGSKA (reference sequence). Trimming removed 1 base from V and 8 bases from J, with 8 bases in between. CDR3 length: 11 residues. Researchers amplified the TCR beta CDR3 regions from RNA transcripts. When the TCR CDR3 underwent first-round RT-PCR, the HTBI primer set was used. TCRdb used MiXCR to reprocess the multiplex PCR reads, holding one entry per CDR3 protein. The sample includes about 350,000 distinct CDR3 sequences, roughly 14% of them seen just once. About 10 ml of fresh peripheral blood supplied the PBMCs. The sample taken for sequencing was blood. The receptor comes from a woman aged 25 to 45 with Graves' hyperthyroidism. The genes are TRBV20-1 and TRBJ1-1; no firm D call. In DNA, the CDR3 is TGCAGTGCTAGAGCTCAACGAGAAGCTTTCTTT. This gives the protein CSARAQREAFF.